Listed below are T cell receptor beta chains from one sample, sequenced in a study of blood T cell repertoires in COVID-19. Only in-frame clones appear in the TCRdb table, and some are missing; sequencing was by immunoSEQ multiplex PCR. The sample has approximately 200,000 clones, around 84% seen once. The sequenced material came from peripheral blood. These receptors all come from a woman aged 55-70 years who had recovered from COVID-19. Each CDR3 is given with its conserved first and last residue. Fields, in order: clone size, D gene, V gene, J gene, CDR3 protein, CDR3 DNA. A D gene is named only where the DNA matches it firmly. The size entry is marked missing in some rows and otherwise reads once, few, many or a size class.

>-|-|TRBV5-1|TRBJ2-1
CASSLRGYNKTYNEQFF
TGCGCCAGCAGCTTGCGGGGATACAATAAAACCTACAATGAGCAGTTCTTC
>-|-|TRBV23-1|TRBJ1-5
CASSRGGDRCGNQPQHF
TGCGCCAGCAGCCGAGGGGGGGACCGATGCGGCAATCAGCCCCAGCATTTT
>-|-|TRBV19|TRBJ2-1
CASSIRVTGSYNEQFF
TGTGCCAGTAGTATTCGGGTGACAGGTTCCTACAATGAGCAGTTCTTC
>-|TRBD2|TRBV3-1/TRBV3-2|TRBJ2-1
CASSQAGLAGGPSSYNEQFF
TGTGCCAGCAGCCAAGCGGGACTAGCGGGGGGGCCTAGCTCCTACAATGAGCAGTTCTTC
>once|TRBD2|TRBV7-3|TRBJ2-1
CASSLRGGAYNEQFF
TGTGCCAGCAGCTTAAGGGGAGGGGCGTACAATGAGCAGTTCTTC
>once|TRBD1|TRBV5-4|TRBJ1-2
CASSWDRVHGYTF
TGTGCCAGCAGCTGGGACAGAGTACATGGCTACACCTTC
>-|-|TRBV7-2|TRBJ2-1
CASAPSSYNEQFF
TGTGCCAGCGCCCCGAGCTCCTACAATGAGCAGTTCTTC
>-|TRBD1|TRBV7-2|TRBJ2-5
CASSSRSGTGGILETQYF
TGTGCCAGCAGCTCAAGATCCGGGACAGGGGGCATCCTGGAGACCCAGTACTTC
>-|-|TRBV7-3|TRBJ1-4
CASSSRTVTNEKLFF
TGTGCCAGCAGCTCCCGGACAGTAACTAATGAAAAACTGTTTTTT
>-|TRBD1|TRBV6-5|TRBJ1-6
CASSYTRTGYSPLHF
TGTGCCAGCAGTTACACCCGGACAGGGTATTCACCCCTCCACTTT
>-|TRBD2|TRBV7-9|TRBJ2-3
CASTTRTSGGQYTQYF
TGTGCCAGCACAACTCGGACTAGCGGGGGCCAATATACGCAGTATTTT
>-|TRBD1|TRBV5-4|TRBJ1-1
CASSFGQGLATEAFF
TGTGCCAGCAGCTTCGGACAGGGATTGGCCACTGAAGCTTTCTTT
>-|TRBD2|TRBV23-1|TRBJ2-3
CASSQFCGGADTQYF
TGCGCCAGCAGTCAATTTTGCGGGGGGGCAGATACGCAGTATTTT
>many|-|TRBV7-2|TRBJ1-5
CASSSMGGGNQPQHF
TGTGCCAGCAGCTCCATGGGTGGGGGGAATCAGCCCCAGCATTTT
>-|-|TRBV7-8|TRBJ2-2
CASSFQGGTGELFF
TGTGCCAGCAGCTTCCAAGGAGGGACCGGGGAGCTGTTTTTT
>-|-|TRBV2|TRBJ2-3
CASGEGTDTQYF
TGTGCCAGCGGGGAGGGCACAGATACGCAGTATTTT
>-|TRBD1|TRBV4-1|TRBJ1-5
CASSQVPGGSGNQPQHF
TGCGCCAGCAGCCAAGTCCCAGGGGGGTCAGGCAATCAGCCCCAGCATTTT
>-|TRBD1|TRBV6-6|TRBJ1-1
CASSPRQGTGTEAFF
TGTGCCAGCAGTCCTCGACAGGGAACGGGCACTGAAGCTTTCTTT
>few|-|TRBV24-1|TRBJ1-5
CATRPYEPQHF
TGTGCCACCAGACCCTACGAGCCCCAGCATTTT
>-|TRBD2|TRBV11-2|TRBJ2-3
CASSPLLAGPTDTQYF
TGTGCCAGCAGCCCCTTACTAGCGGGGCCCACAGATACGCAGTATTTT
>-|-|TRBV4-1|TRBJ1-5
CASSQLRVNQPQHF
TGCGCCAGCAGCCAACTCAGGGTGAATCAGCCCCAGCATTTT
>-|TRBD1|TRBV2|TRBJ2-6
CASSGQGKSGANVLTF
TGTGCCAGCAGTGGACAGGGTAAATCTGGGGCCAACGTCCTGACTTTC
>-|TRBD1|TRBV5-1|TRBJ1-2
CASSFESTGTGGIGYTF
TGCGCCAGCAGCTTCGAATCGACCGGGACAGGGGGTATTGGCTACACCTTC
>-|-|TRBV4-1|TRBJ2-3
CASRPRGHPKEDTQYF
TGCGCCAGCAGGCCGCGGGGCCACCCAAAGGAAGATACGCAGTATTTT
>-|-|TRBV19|TRBJ2-3
CASSIGPEDTQYF
TGTGCCAGTAGTATAGGGCCCGAAGATACGCAGTATTTT
>-|-|TRBV6-5|TRBJ2-5
CASSSPGQETQYF
TGTGCCAGCAGCTCACCGGGACAAGAGACCCAGTACTTC
>once|TRBD1|TRBV18|TRBJ1-4
CASSPVGQGNEKLFF
TGTGCCAGCTCCCCCGTGGGACAGGGGAATGAAAAACTGTTTTTT
>-|-|TRBV5-6|TRBJ1-3
CASSLQGIRNTIYF
TGTGCCAGCAGCTTGCAGGGGATCAGAAACACCATATATTTT
>-|-|TRBV19|TRBJ1-5
CASTNQYNSNQPQHF
TGTGCCAGTACCAATCAGTATAATAGCAATCAGCCCCAGCATTTT
>few|-|TRBV19|TRBJ1-2
CASIRRGGHGYTF
TGTGCCAGTATTCGGCGGGGGGGGCATGGCTACACCTTC
>-|-|TRBV7-8|TRBJ1-2
CASSLVLQDISNGYTF
TGTGCCAGCAGCTTAGTATTACAGGACATCTCAAATGGCTACACCTTC
>once|-|TRBV28|TRBJ2-3
CASSLTSGTDTQYF
TGTGCCAGCAGCCTCACGAGTGGCACAGATACGCAGTATTTT
>once|-|TRBV19|TRBJ2-7
CASSTSTGYEQYF
TGTGCCAGTAGTACCTCCACGGGGTACGAGCAGTACTTC
>few|TRBD1|TRBV2|TRBJ2-5
CASSEWDRQETQYF
TGTGCCAGCAGTGAATGGGACAGGCAAGAGACCCAGTACTTC
>once|-|TRBV7-9|TRBJ2-1
CASSSAGTLYNEQFF
TGTGCCAGCAGCAGTGCCGGGACACTGTACAATGAGCAGTTCTTC
>few|TRBD2|TRBV9|TRBJ2-1
CASSVEGTSLDEQFF
TGTGCCAGCAGCGTAGAAGGGACTAGCCTCGATGAGCAGTTCTTC
>-|TRBD2|TRBV3-1/TRBV3-2|TRBJ2-3
CASSQAIAGESTDTQYF
TGTGCCAGCAGCCAAGCCATAGCGGGAGAATCCACAGATACGCAGTATTTT
>-|-|TRBV7-8|TRBJ2-5
CASSFQGLQQETQYF
TGTGCCAGCAGCTTCCAGGGGCTCCAACAAGAGACCCAGTACTTC
>-|-|TRBV5-1|TRBJ1-3
CASSLAGNSGNTIYF
TGCGCCAGCAGCTTGGCAGGGAACTCTGGAAACACCATATATTTT
>-|TRBD2|TRBV5-1|TRBJ2-3
CASSLAAGVTDTQYF
TGCGCCAGCAGCTTAGCAGCGGGGGTCACAGATACGCAGTATTTT
>-|TRBD1|TRBV10-3|TRBJ1-6
CAISEHRQGRSNSPLHF
TGTGCCATCAGTGAACACCGACAGGGGCGGTCGAATTCACCCCTCCACTTT
>-|TRBD2|TRBV29-1|TRBJ2-7
CRGLAGGEQYF
TGCAGGGGACTAGCGGGGGGTGAGCAGTACTTC
>once|TRBD1|TRBV25-1|TRBJ1-6
CASSETGTAYNSPLHF
TGTGCCAGCAGTGAGACCGGGACAGCCTATAATTCACCCCTCCACTTT
>-|TRBD2|TRBV9|TRBJ2-1
CASSPYKRAGLWDEQFF
TGTGCCAGCAGCCCCTACAAGCGAGCGGGGCTGTGGGATGAGCAGTTCTTC